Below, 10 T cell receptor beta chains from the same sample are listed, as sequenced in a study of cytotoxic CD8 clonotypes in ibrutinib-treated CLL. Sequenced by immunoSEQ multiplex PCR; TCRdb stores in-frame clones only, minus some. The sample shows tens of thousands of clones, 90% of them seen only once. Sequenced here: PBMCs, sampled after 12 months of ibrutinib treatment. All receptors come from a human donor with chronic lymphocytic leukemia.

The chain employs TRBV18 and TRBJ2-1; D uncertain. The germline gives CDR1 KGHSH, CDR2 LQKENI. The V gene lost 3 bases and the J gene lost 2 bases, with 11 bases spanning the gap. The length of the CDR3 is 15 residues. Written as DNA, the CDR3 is TGTGCCAGCTCACCCCAGCCCGGCGCCTACAATGAGCAGTTCTTC. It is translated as CASSPQPGAYNEQFF. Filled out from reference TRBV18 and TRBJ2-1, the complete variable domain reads NAGVMQNPRHLVRRRGQEARLRCSPMKGHSHVYWYRQLPEEGLKFMVYLQKENIIDESGMPKERFSAEFPKEGPSILRIQQVVRGDSAAYFCASSPQPGAYNEQFFGPGTRLTVL.

CDR3 sequence (DNA): TGTGCCAGTATAAAGGGGGACACTGAAGCTTTCTTT. Protein: CASIKGDTEAFF. The chain links TRBV19 to TRBJ1-1; possible D gene TRBD1, 6 bases. This CDR3 is built from 12 residues. Deletions cut 7 bases from V and 3 bases from J, with 9 bases between. Germline V gives CDR1 LNHDA, CDR2 SQIVND (reference sequence).

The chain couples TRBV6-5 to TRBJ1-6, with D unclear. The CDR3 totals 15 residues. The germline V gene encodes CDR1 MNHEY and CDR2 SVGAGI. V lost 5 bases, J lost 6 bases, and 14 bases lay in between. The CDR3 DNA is TGTGCCAGCAGTCCCTCATTGAGCCCTAATTCACCCCTCCACTTT. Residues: CASSPSLSPNSPLHF.

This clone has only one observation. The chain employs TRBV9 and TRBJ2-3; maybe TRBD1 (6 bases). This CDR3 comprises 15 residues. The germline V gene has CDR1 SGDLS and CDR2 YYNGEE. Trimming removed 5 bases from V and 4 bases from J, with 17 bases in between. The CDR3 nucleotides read TGTGCCAGCAGGAACCCGGGACAACCAGCAGATACGCAGTATTTT. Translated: CASRNPGQPADTQYF.

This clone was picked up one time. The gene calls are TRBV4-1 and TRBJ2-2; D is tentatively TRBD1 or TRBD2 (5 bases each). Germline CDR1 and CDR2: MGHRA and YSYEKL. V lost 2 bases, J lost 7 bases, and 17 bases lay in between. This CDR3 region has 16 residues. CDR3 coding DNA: TGCGCCAGCAGCCAAACCGGGACCGGCGGCGTCGGGGAGCTGTTTTTT. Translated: CASSQTGTGGVGELFF.

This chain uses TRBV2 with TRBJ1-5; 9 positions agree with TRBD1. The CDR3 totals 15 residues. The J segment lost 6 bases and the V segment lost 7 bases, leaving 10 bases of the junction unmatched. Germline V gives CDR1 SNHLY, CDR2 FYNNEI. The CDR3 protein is CASKDRDRVGQPQHF. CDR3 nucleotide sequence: TGTGCCAGCAAGGACCGGGACAGGGTGGGTCAGCCCCAGCATTTT.

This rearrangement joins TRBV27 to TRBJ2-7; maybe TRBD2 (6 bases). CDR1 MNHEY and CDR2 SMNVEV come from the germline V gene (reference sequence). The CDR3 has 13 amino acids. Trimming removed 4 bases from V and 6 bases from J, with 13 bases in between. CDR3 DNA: TGTGCCAGCAGTTGGACCGGGGACTCCGAGCAGTACTTC. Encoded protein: CASSWTGDSEQYF.

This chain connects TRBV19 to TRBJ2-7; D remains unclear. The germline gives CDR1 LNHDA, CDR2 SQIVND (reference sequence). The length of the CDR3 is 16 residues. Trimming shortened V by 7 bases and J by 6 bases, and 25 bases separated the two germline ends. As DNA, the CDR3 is TGTGCCAGTACCACCCAGTTCTCCGCTAGTCGGGTCGAGCAGTACTTC. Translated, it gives CASTTQFSASRVEQYF.

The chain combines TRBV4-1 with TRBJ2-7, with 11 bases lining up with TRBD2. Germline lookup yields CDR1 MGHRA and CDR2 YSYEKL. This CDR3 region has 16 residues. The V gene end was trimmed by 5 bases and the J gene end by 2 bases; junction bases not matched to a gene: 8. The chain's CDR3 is CASSYATSGTTYEQYF. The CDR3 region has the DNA TGCGCCAGCAGCTACGCGACTAGCGGGACCACCTACGAGCAGTACTTC.

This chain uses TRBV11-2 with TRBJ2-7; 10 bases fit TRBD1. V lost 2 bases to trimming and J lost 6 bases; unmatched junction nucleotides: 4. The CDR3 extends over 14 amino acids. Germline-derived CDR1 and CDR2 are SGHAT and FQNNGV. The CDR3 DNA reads TGTGCCAGCAGCTTAAGGACAGGGGGTGGCGAGCAGTACTTC. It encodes CASSLRTGGGEQYF. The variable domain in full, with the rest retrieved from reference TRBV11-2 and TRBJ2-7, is EAGVAQSPRYKIIEKRQSVAFWCNPISGHATLYWYQQILGQGPKLLIQFQNNGVVDDSQLPKDRFSAERLKGVDSTLKIQPAKLEDSAVYLCASSLRTGGGEQYFGPGTRLTVT.